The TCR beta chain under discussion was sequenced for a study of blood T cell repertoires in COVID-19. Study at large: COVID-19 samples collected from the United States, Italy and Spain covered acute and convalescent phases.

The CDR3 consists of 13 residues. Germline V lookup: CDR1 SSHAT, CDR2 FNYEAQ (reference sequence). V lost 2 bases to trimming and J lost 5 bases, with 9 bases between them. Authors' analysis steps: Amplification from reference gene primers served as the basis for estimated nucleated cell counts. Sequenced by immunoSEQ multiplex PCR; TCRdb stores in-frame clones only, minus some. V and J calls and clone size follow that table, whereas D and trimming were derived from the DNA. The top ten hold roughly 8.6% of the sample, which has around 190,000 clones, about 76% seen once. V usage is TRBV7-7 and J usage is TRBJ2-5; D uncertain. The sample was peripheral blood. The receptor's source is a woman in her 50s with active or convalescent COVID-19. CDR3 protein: CASSLFERETQYF. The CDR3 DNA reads TGTGCCAGCAGCTTATTCGAGCGCGAGACCCAGTACTTC.